The sequence of this TCR beta chain was determined in a study of T cell responses to AZD1222 COVID-19 vaccine. About the study: Second-dose groups at about 4 or about 12 weeks were pooled.

As to this clone: Its specificity is unknown.

Study outcomes and limitations: Recipients of AZD1222 seropositive at baseline numbered only 6 or 7. There were mostly white British donors and more females than males, and clonal diversity was possibly underestimated. CD4 TCRs associated with vaccination spanned spike, dominating at 160-218 and 743-854.

Sequencing was performed with immunoSEQ multiplex PCR; in TCRdb, only in-frame clones are kept and a portion is missing. This table has approximately 100,000 clones, 75% to 95% appearing once. CDR3 length equals 15 residues. CDR1 is SGHNT and CDR2 is YYREEE in the germline V gene (reference sequence). V lost 5 bases and J lost 4, with 19 bases in between. The V and J genes are TRBV5-4 and TRBJ2-7; maybe TRBD1 (5 bases). The receptor was derived from an adult in good health. The material sequenced was peripheral blood, taken on day 0 of AZD1222 vaccination. CDR3 residues: CASRSTGRTTYEQYF. The CDR3 region has the DNA TGTGCCAGCAGGTCGACGGGCAGGACAACGTACGAGCAGTACTTC. Filled out from reference TRBV5-4 and TRBJ2-7, the complete variable domain reads ETGVTQSPTHLIKTRGQQVTLRCSSQSGHNTVSWYQQALGQGPQFIFQYYREEENGRGNFPPRFSGLQFPNYSSELNVNALELDDSALYLCASRSTGRTTYEQYFGPGTRLTVT.